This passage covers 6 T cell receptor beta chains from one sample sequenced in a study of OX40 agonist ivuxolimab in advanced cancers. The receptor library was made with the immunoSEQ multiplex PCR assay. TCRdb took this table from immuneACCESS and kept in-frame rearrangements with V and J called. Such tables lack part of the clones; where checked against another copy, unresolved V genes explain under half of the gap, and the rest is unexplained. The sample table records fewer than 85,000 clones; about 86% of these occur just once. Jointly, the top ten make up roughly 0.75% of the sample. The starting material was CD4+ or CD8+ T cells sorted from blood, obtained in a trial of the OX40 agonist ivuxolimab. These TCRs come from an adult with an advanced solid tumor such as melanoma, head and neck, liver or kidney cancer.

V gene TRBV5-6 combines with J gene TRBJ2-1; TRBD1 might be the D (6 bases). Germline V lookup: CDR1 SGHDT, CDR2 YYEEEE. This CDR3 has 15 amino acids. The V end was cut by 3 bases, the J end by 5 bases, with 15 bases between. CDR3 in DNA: TGTGCCAGCAGCTCTCCGGGACACGGGAACAATGAGCAGTTCTTC. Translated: CASSSPGHGNNEQFF.

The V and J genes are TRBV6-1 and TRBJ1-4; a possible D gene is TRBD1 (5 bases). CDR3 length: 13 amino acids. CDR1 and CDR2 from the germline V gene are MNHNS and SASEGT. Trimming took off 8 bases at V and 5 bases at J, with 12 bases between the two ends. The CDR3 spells CASAAGPNEKLFF. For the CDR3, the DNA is TGTGCCAGCGCAGCAGGGCCCAATGAAAAACTGTTTTTT.

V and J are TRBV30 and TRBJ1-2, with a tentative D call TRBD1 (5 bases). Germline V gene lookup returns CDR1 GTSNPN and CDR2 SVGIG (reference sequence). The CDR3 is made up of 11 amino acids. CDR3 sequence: CGIRDGRGYTF. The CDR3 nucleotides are TGTGGAATCAGGGATGGGCGAGGCTACACCTTC.

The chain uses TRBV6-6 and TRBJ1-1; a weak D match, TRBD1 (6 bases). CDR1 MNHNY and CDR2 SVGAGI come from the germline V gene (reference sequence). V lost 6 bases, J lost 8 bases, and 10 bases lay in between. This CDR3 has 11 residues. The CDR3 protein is CASRVQGEAFF. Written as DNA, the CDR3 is TGTGCCAGCAGAGTGCAGGGGGAAGCTTTCTTT.

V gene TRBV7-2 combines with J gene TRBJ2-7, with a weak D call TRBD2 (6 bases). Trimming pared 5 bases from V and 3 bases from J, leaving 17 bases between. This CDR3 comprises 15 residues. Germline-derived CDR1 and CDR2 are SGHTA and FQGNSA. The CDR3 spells CASSPDSSGVYEQYF. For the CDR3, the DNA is TGTGCCAGCAGCCCGGATAGTTCGGGAGTCTACGAGCAGTACTTC. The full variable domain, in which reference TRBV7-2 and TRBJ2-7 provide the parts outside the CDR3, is GAGVSQSPSNKVTEKGKDVELRCDPISGHTALYWYRQSLGQGLEFLIYFQGNSAPDKSGLPSDRFSAERTGGSVSTLTIQRTQQEDSAVYLCASSPDSSGVYEQYFGPGTRLTVT.

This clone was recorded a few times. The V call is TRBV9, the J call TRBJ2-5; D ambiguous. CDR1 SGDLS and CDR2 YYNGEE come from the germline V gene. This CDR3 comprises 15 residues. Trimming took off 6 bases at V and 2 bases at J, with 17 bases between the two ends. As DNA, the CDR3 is TGTGCCAGCAACTTACTTGGGATGGGACAAGAGACCCAGTACTTC. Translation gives CASNLLGMGQETQYF.